The 15 T cell receptor beta chains below all came from one sample that was sequenced in a study of shared clonotypes between healthy human individuals. Naive CD8 cells lacked CD45RO and underwent positive selection for CCR7, leaving out terminally differentiated effector memory CD45RA+ cells. Data came from immunoSEQ multiplex PCR; TCRdb stores just in-frame clones and leaves some out. The profile covers about 2 million clones, with about 94% appearing a single time and roughly 1% taken by the ten largest. The sequenced sample consisted of naive CD8+ T cells sorted from blood. These receptors were taken from a man in his late teens or twenties in good health.

The CDR3, as DNA: TGTGCCAGCAGGAGGGTAGGAGAGACCCAGTACTTC. It translates to CASRRVGETQYF. The V and J genes are TRBV6-5 and TRBJ2-5, with D possibly TRBD2 on 5 matching bases. This CDR3 contains 12 residues. Trimming left V 6 bases short and J 4 bases short, with 9 bases between. Germline V gene data show CDR1 as MNHEY and CDR2 as SVGAGI.

This rearrangement joins TRBV2 to TRBJ2-7; D not resolved. The V gene lost 7 bases and the J gene lost 3 bases, with 4 bases spanning the gap. The germline CDR1 and CDR2 sequences are SNHLY and FYNNEI. The CDR3 covers 10 residues. The DNA for the CDR3 is TGTGCCAGCAAATACTACGAGCAGTACTTC. Protein product: CASKYYEQYF.

The V call is TRBV5-3, the J call TRBJ2-7; 12 nucleotides agree with TRBD2. TRBV5-3 is annotated as an ORF whose role is uncertain. CDR3 length: 18 amino acids. V lost 0 bases, J lost 0 bases, and 7 bases stayed unmatched. CDR3: CARSLEGLAGSSSYEQYF. CDR3 bases: TGTGCCAGAAGCTTGGAGGGACTAGCGGGTTCTAGCTCCTACGAGCAGTACTTC.

CDR3 bases: TGCAGCGTTGAAGGACAGGGTGGTCACAATGAGCAGTTCTTC. Its translation: CSVEGQGGHNEQFF. The gene calls are TRBV29-1 and TRBJ2-1, with TRBD1 matching 7 bases. The CDR3 runs to 14 residues. Germline CDR1 reads SQVTM; CDR2 reads ANQGSEA. J gave up 5 bases and V 1 base, and 5 bases lay outside the gene matches.

The chain has TRBV27 and TRBJ2-1; 9 bases map to TRBD1. Germline CDR1 and CDR2: MNHEY and SMNVEV (reference sequence). The CDR3 extends over 17 amino acids. The V and J ends lost 5 bases and 6 bases, in that order; junction bases with no gene match: 14. As DNA, the CDR3 is TGTGCCAGCAGTCCACTTACAGGGGGCGCGTTAGGCAATGAGCAGTTCTTC. It yields the protein CASSPLTGGALGNEQFF.

The chain uses TRBV12-5 and TRBJ2-5, with D perhaps matching TRBD2 (6 bases). The germline CDR1 and CDR2 sequences are LGHNT and FRNRAP. The CDR3 runs 13 residues. V lost 6 bases to trimming and J lost 3 bases, with 11 bases between them. The chain's CDR3 is CASGPGVEETQYF. CDR3 bases: TGTGCTAGTGGGCCGGGGGTAGAAGAGACCCAGTACTTC.

The genes are TRBV2 and TRBJ2-3, with TRBD2 matching over 7 bases. V shed 1 base, J shed 4 bases, and the junction held 8 bases outside the gene matches. Germline V gene lookup returns CDR1 SNHLY and CDR2 FYNNEI. The length of the CDR3 is 16 residues. The CDR3 loop reads CASSEELAVGADTQYF. In DNA form, the CDR3 reads TGTGCCAGCAGTGAAGAGCTAGCGGTCGGGGCAGATACGCAGTATTTT.

This chain links TRBV19 with TRBJ2-5; 7 positions agree with TRBD1. Germline V gene data show CDR1 as LNHDA and CDR2 as SQIVND (reference sequence). This CDR3 has 13 residues. V trimming: 5 bases; J trimming: 4 bases; junction bases outside the gene matches: 4. The CDR3 coding sequence is TGTGCCAGTAGTCAGGGGGTAGGAGAGACCCAGTACTTC. Residues: CASSQGVGETQYF. The complete variable domain, with remaining parts taken from reference TRBV19 and TRBJ2-5, reads DGGITQSPKYLFRKEGQNVTLSCEQNLNHDAMYWYRQDPGQGLRLIYYSQIVNDFQKGDIAEGYSVSREKKESFPLTVTSAQKNPTAFYLCASSQGVGETQYFGPGTRLLVL.

The J gene is TRBJ2-7, the V gene TRBV7-9, with a tentative D call TRBD2 (6 bases). CDR3 length equals 17 residues. The germline V gene encodes CDR1 SEHNR and CDR2 FQNEAQ (reference sequence). Trimming took 2 bases from V and 0 from J, leaving 17 bases between them. The CDR3: CASSLPPLWGGSYEQYF. As DNA, the CDR3 is TGTGCCAGCAGCTTACCCCCCCTGTGGGGAGGCTCCTACGAGCAGTACTTC.

The chain has TRBV9 and TRBJ2-1; D is uncertain. The CDR3 totals 15 residues. Germline V lookup: CDR1 SGDLS, CDR2 YYNGEE. V lost 0 bases and J lost 4, with 11 bases in between. CDR3 sequence: CASSVDGTRYNEQFF. The CDR3 DNA follows: TGTGCCAGCAGCGTAGATGGTACACGGTACAATGAGCAGTTCTTC.

The chain couples TRBV4-1 to TRBJ2-4; 8 bases match TRBD1. Germline loops: CDR1 MGHRA, CDR2 YSYEKL. The CDR3 totals 17 residues. V lost 3 bases and J lost 8; bases outside the gene matches: 15. The CDR3 region is CASSQDETRTGRDIQYF. CDR3 nucleotide sequence: TGCGCCAGCAGCCAGGATGAAACCCGGACAGGGAGAGACATTCAGTACTTC.

The chain uses TRBV2 and TRBJ2-3; 8 bases match TRBD1. The trim removed 6 bases at V and 5 bases at J, leaving 4 bases unmatched. This CDR3 region has 13 residues. Germline V gene data show CDR1 as SNHLY and CDR2 as FYNNEI. CDR3 region: CASRRTGIDTQYF. The CDR3 DNA follows: TGTGCCAGCAGAAGGACAGGGATAGATACGCAGTATTTT.

The chain is built from TRBV30 and TRBJ2-2; 13 bases are shared with TRBD2. The germline V gene encodes CDR1 GTSNPN and CDR2 SVGIG (reference sequence). V trimming: 1 base; J trimming: 3 bases; junction bases outside the gene matches: 5. The CDR3 is 17 residues long. The CDR3 reads CAWSELAGGPHTGELFF. Written as DNA, the CDR3 is TGTGCCTGGAGTGAACTAGCGGGAGGGCCGCACACCGGGGAGCTGTTTTTT.

CDR3 DNA sequence: TGTGCCAGCAGCTACCCTGCGGAGGGCGTCTATGGCTACACCTTC. Its protein is CASSYPAEGVYGYTF. V gene TRBV7-2 combines with J gene TRBJ1-2; no clear D gene. Trimming cost V 4 bases and J 4 bases, with 16 bases left between them. The CDR3 has 15 residues. Germline CDR1 and CDR2: SGHTA and FQGNSA.

J is TRBJ2-1 and V is TRBV30; the D gene could be TRBD1 or TRBD2 (5 bases each). Trimming pared 5 bases from V and 6 bases from J, leaving 17 bases between. The germline V gene has CDR1 GTSNPN and CDR2 SVGIG (reference sequence). The CDR3 consists of 14 residues. CDR3 region: CAWEGIGTGNEQFF. CDR3 nucleotides: TGTGCCTGGGAGGGGATAGGGACGGGCAATGAGCAGTTCTTC.